The present T cell receptor (beta chain) was sequenced within a study of Ad26.COV2.S vaccination and SARS-CoV-2 variants. Whole-study results and caveats: There was reportedly substantial breadth in spike-specific CD8+ and CD4+ T cell responses after vaccination.

This clone was observed a single time. What it binds is unknown. Some clones are missing from TCRdb's copy, which holds only in-frame ones; the method was immunoSEQ multiplex PCR. The table includes a few hundred thousand clones, roughly 90% detected once. V lost 3 bases, J lost 7 bases, and 7 bases lay in between. There are 12 residues in the CDR3. The germline V gene encodes CDR1 GTSNPN and CDR2 SVGIG (reference sequence). This sample's treatment: 15 to 20 received Ad26.COV2.S at low or high dose, single or two shots; about five received placebo; per-sample allocation not given. Sampling was performed 63 days after the first vaccine or placebo injection. As its vector, the vaccine had Ad26, which expressed Wuhan-strain SARS-CoV-2 spike.

The chain carries TRBV30 and TRBJ1-6; no reliable D call. The receptor comes from a person aged 18-65 years who received the Ad26.COV2.S COVID-19 vaccine or a placebo. The source was peripheral blood, collected in a trial of Ad26.COV2.S vaccine versus placebo. CDR3 amino acids: CAWRVGNSPLHF. The CDR3 coding sequence is TGTGCCTGGAGGGTAGGAAATTCACCCCTCCACTTT.